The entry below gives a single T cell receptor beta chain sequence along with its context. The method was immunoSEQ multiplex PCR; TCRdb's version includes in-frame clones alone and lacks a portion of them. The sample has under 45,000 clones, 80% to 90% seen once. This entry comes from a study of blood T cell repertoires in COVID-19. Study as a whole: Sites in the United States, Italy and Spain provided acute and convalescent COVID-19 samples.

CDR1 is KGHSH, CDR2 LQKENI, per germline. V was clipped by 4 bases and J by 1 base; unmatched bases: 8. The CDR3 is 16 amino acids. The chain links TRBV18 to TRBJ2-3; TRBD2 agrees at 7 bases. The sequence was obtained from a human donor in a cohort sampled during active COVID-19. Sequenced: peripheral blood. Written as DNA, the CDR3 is TGTGCCAGCTCACAAGAGACTAGCCCCGGCACAGATACGCAGTATTTT. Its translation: CASSQETSPGTDTQYF.